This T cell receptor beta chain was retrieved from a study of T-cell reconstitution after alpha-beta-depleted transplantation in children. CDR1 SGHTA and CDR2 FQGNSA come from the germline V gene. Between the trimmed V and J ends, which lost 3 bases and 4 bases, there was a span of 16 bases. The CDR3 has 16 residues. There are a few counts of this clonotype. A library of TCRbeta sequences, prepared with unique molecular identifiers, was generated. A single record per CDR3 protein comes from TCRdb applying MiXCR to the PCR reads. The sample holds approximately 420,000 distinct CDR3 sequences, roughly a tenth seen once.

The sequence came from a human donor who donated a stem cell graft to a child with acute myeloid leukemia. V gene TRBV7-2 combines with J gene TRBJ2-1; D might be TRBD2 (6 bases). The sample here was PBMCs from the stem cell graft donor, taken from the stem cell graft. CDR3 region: CASSFGAAGPYNEQFF. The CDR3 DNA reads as TGTGCCAGCAGCTTCGGGGCGGCGGGACCATACAATGAGCAGTTCTTC.